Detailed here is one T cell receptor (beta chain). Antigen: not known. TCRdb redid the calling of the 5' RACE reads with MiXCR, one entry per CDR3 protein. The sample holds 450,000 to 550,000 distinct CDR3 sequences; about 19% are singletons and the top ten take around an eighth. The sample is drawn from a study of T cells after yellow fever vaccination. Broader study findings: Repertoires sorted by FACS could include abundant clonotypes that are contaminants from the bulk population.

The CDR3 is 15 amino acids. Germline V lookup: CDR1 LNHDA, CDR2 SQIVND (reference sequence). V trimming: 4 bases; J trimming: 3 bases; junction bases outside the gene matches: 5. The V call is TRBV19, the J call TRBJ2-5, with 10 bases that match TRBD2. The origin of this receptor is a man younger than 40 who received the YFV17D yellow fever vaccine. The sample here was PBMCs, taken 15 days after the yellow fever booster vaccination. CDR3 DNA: TGTGCCAGTAGTAATCCGGGACTAGCGAAAGAGACCCAGTACTTC. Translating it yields CASSNPGLAKETQYF.